Following are 32 T cell receptor beta chains from one sample sequenced in a study of CD8 T cells in ankylosing spondylitis. Notes on the study in general: Seemingly characteristic of ankylosing spondylitis blood was a TCR beta motif consisting of 7 or 8 highly homologous variants.

These receptors have no known antigen. A single record per CDR3 protein comes from TCRdb applying MiXCR to the 5' RACE reads. This sample yields a few hundred thousand distinct CDR3 sequences, of which about 6.7% are seen a single time; 14% belongs to the top ten. Sequenced sample: blood, either unsorted or a sorted T cell fraction (not recorded which). These receptors originate from a male donor with ankylosing spondylitis.

This clonotype was counted ten times or more. The V call is TRBV9, the J call TRBJ1-6; the D gene is possibly TRBD1 (6 bases). Germline CDR1 and CDR2: SGDLS and YYNGEE. V shed 4 bases and J shed 6 bases, with 14 bases lying between them. This CDR3 is built from 15 residues. This CDR3 reads CASSPEGGPNSPLHF. The CDR3 DNA sequence: TGTGCCAGCAGCCCCGAGGGGGGGCCTAATTCACCCCTCCACTTT.

This clonotype has a count of ten or more. This sequence joins TRBV7-9 and TRBJ1-5, with D unclear. CDR1 is SEHNR and CDR2 is FQNEAQ in the germline V gene (reference sequence). The V gene lost 5 bases and the J gene lost 4 bases, with 9 bases spanning the gap. This CDR3 is built from 13 residues. In nucleotides, the CDR3 is TGTGCCAGCAGCCCCGACCGGAATCAGCCCCAGCATTTT. This sequence encodes CASSPDRNQPQHF.

The table lists this clonotype with many counts. The chain uses TRBV7-8 and TRBJ2-5; 8 bases fit TRBD2. Looked up from germline, CDR1 is SGHVS and CDR2 is FQNEAQ. V shed 1 base and J 4 bases; nucleotides not matched to a gene: 14. This CDR3 has 18 residues. The DNA of the CDR3 is TGTGCCAGCAGCTTAGATTTGGTAGCGGGATATGCAGGAGAGACCCAGTACTTC. This translates into CASSLDLVAGYAGETQYF.

This clonotype has ten or more counts. The rearrangement joins TRBV27 to TRBJ2-1; D remains ambiguous. The CDR3 has 13 residues. Trimming took off 4 bases at V and 8 bases at J, with 12 bases between the two ends. Germline V CDR1 and CDR2: MNHEY, SMNVEV (reference sequence). In DNA, the CDR3 is TGTGCCAGCAGTTACCGTCCTTTCGATGAGCAGTTCTTC. It is translated as CASSYRPFDEQFF.

This clonotype was observed many times. The gene calls are TRBV4-2 and TRBJ2-3; D may match TRBD1 or TRBD2 (6 bases each). The CDR3 extends over 15 amino acids. Trimming took 6 bases from V and 0 from J, leaving 13 bases between them. Germline V lookup: CDR1 LGHNA, CDR2 YNFKEQ. This CDR3 is CASSPRGDSTDTQYF. Here the CDR3 DNA reads TGTGCCAGCAGTCCTAGGGGGGATAGCACAGATACGCAGTATTTT.

The chain recombines TRBV2 with TRBJ2-2; D is ambiguous. CDR1 SNHLY and CDR2 FYNNEI come from the germline V gene. Trimming took 6 bases from V and 6 from J, leaving 8 bases between them. The CDR3 has 12 residues. CDR3 nucleotides: TGTGCCAGCAGGGACCGCCCCGGGGAGCTGTTTTTT. This translates into CASRDRPGELFF. Complete variable domain (other parts from reference TRBV2 and TRBJ2-2): EPEVTQTPSHQVTQMGQEVILRCVPISNHLYFYWYRQILGQKVEFLVSFYNNEISEKSEIFDDQFSVERPDGSNFTLKIRSTKLEDSAMYFCASRDRPGELFFGEGSRLTVL.

This clonotype was recorded at least ten times. The rearrangement joins TRBV10-3 to TRBJ2-7; no definite D call. The length of the CDR3 is 14 residues. V gave up 2 bases and J gave up 3 bases, with 11 bases separating them. Germline V CDR1 and CDR2: ENHRY, SYGVKD. The CDR3 DNA reads as TGTGCCATCAGTGAGGATATAGGCATCTACGAGCAGTACTTC. Protein sequence: CAISEDIGIYEQYF.

This clonotype was counted between two and nine times. This chain uses TRBV28 with TRBJ2-7; D ambiguous. The V gene lost 3 bases and the J gene lost 6 bases, with 18 bases spanning the gap. Germline V gene sequence: CDR1 MDHEN, CDR2 SYDVKM. The CDR3 spans 15 residues. The CDR3 region has the DNA TGTGCCAGCAGTTTGGGTAATAATGGTTTGCGCGAGCAGTACTTC. It encodes CASSLGNNGLREQYF.

This clonotype was recorded at least ten times. The J gene is TRBJ2-7, the V gene TRBV28, with D unclear. V was trimmed by 3 bases and J by 1 base, leaving 4 bases between them. CDR1 and CDR2 from the germline V gene are MDHEN and SYDVKM. The CDR3 runs 12 residues. CDR3 nucleotides: TGTGCCAGCAGTTTCTTATCCTACGAGCAGTACTTC. Encoded protein: CASSFLSYEQYF. The full variable domain, completed using reference TRBV28 and TRBJ2-7, is DVKVTQSSRYLVKRTGEKVFLECVQDMDHENMFWYRQDPGLGLRLIYFSYDVKMKEKGDIPEGYSVSREKKERFSLILESASTNQTSMYLCASSFLSYEQYFGPGTRLTVT.

The V call is TRBV5-1, the J call TRBJ2-3, with D possibly TRBD2 on 6 matching bases. There are 17 residues in the CDR3. Germline CDR1 SGHRS, CDR2 YFSETQ. V lost 3 bases, J lost 4 bases, and 21 bases lay in between. The CDR3, as DNA: TGCGCCAGCAGCTCCCGTCGAGTCCGGGGGTTGGCAGATACGCAGTATTTT. Protein sequence: CASSSRRVRGLADTQYF.

This clonotype appeared many times. The J gene is TRBJ2-1, the V gene TRBV6-5; 8 bases fit TRBD2. The CDR3 sequence is 16 residues long. Germline CDR1 is MNHEY and CDR2 is SVGAGI. With 0 bases clipped from V and 3 bases from J, the junction kept 4 bases outside the gene matches. Written as DNA, the CDR3 is TGTGCCAGCAGTTACTCTCCGGGAGGGGTCTACAATGAGCAGTTCTTC. Translation: CASSYSPGGVYNEQFF.

This clonotype was detected only a few times. The J gene is TRBJ2-4, the V gene TRBV6-2 or TRBV6-3; D is undetermined. With 2 bases removed from V and 0 bases from J, the gap between germline ends came to 8 bases. The CDR3 extends over 15 amino acids. Germline assignment: CDR1 MNHEY and CDR2 SVGEGT. CDR3 nucleotide sequence: TGTGCCAGCAGTTACCCAGCCCTAGCCAAAAACATTCAGTACTTC. Translation: CASSYPALAKNIQYF.

This clonotype was counted a few times. V and J are TRBV30 and TRBJ1-5, with D unclear. The CDR3 contains 14 residues. V was shortened by 0 bases and J by 0 bases, with 6 bases between the two germline ends. Germline CDR1 and CDR2: GTSNPN and SVGIG (reference sequence). In DNA form, the CDR3 reads TGTGCCTGGAGTGTTGATTATAGCAATCAGCCCCAGCATTTT. Amino acid sequence: CAWSVDYSNQPQHF. Full variable domain (rest looked up from reference TRBV30 and TRBJ1-5): SQTIHQWPATLVQPVGSPLSLECTVEGTSNPNLYWYRQAAGRGLQLLFYSVGIGQISSEVPQNLSASRPQDRQFILSSKKLLLSDSGFYLCAWSVDYSNQPQHFGDGTRLSIL.

This clonotype was detected ten times or more. This chain uses TRBV25-1 with TRBJ1-2; no reliable D call. This CDR3 contains 14 residues. The V end lost 3 bases, the J end lost 5 bases, and 13 bases lay between the germline ends. Germline V gene lookup returns CDR1 MGHDK and CDR2 SYGVNS. In DNA, the CDR3 is TGTGCCAGCAGTGATCTACTCCGCTCTTATGGCTACACCTTC. Its protein product is CASSDLLRSYGYTF.

The chain has TRBV4-2 and TRBJ2-3, with 8 bases aligning to TRBD2. The ends lost 1 base at V and 0 bases at J; junction bases unmatched: 12. The CDR3 totals 19 residues. Germline values: CDR1 LGHNA, CDR2 YNFKEQ. The CDR3 nucleotides are TGTGCCAGCAGCCAAGTCGTGCGGGAGGAACCGGGGAGCACAGATACGCAGTATTTT. Its protein product is CASSQVVREEPGSTDTQYF.

This clonotype was found many times. In DNA form, the CDR3 reads TGTGCCAGCAGTCAACAGACGAGGACTGAAGCTTTCTTT. This codes for CASSQQTRTEAFF. This chain uses TRBV6-2 or TRBV6-3 with TRBJ1-1; the D is unclear. V gave up 5 bases and J gave up 5 bases, with 12 bases separating them. This CDR3 region has 13 residues. Per the germline V gene, CDR1 is MNHEY and CDR2 is SVGEGT.

This clonotype was seen at least ten times. V is TRBV7-9 and J is TRBJ2-3; D is perhaps TRBD2 (5 bases). The CDR3 length is 14 residues. V dropped 5 bases and J dropped 10 bases, with 19 bases sitting between them. CDR1 SEHNR and CDR2 FQNEAQ come from the germline V gene (reference sequence). CDR3 sequence (DNA): TGTGCCAGCAGCGCCGTGGAGGCTAGAAGGGCGCAGTATTTT. It specifies CASSAVEARRAQYF.

The chain joins TRBV2 to TRBJ2-7; weak D call: TRBD1 (6 bases). The CDR3 totals 12 residues. Deletions cut 6 bases from V and 5 bases from J, with 11 bases between. From germline, CDR1 is SNHLY and CDR2 FYNNEI. Here the CDR3 DNA reads TGTGCCAGCAGCGACAGGTTCCACGAGCAGTACTTC. It specifies CASSDRFHEQYF.

The chain combines TRBV7-6 with TRBJ1-1; the match to TRBD1 covers 7 bases. After removal of 3 bases from V and 0 bases from J, the junction contained 7 bases not matched to a gene. The CDR3 is made up of 16 amino acids. Germline V gene sequence: CDR1 SGHVS, CDR2 FNYEAQ. CDR3 nucleotides: TGTGCCAGCAGCTTTAACAGGGGTGGGATGAACACTGAAGCTTTCTTT. It encodes CASSFNRGGMNTEAFF.

As to this clonotype: Compared with germline, one end of the junction differs, possibly owing to a read error. V and J are TRBV5-1 and TRBJ2-2; D is undetermined. Germline V gene sequence: CDR1 SGHRS, CDR2 YFSETQ. CDR3 size: 14 residues. CDR3 nucleotide sequence: TGCGCCAGCAGATTGGCTACCAACACCGGGGAGCTGTTTTTT. It encodes CASRLATNTGELFF.

This clonotype turned up a few times. The chain recombines TRBV29-1 with TRBJ1-1; 7 bases agree with TRBD1. Germline V gene lookup returns CDR1 SQVTM and CDR2 ANQGSEA. The trim removed 4 bases at V and 7 bases at J, leaving 0 bases unmatched. CDR3 length equals 10 residues. CDR3 sequence (DNA): TGCAGCGTTGCAGGGGGTGAAGCTTTCTTT. Protein sequence: CSVAGGEAFF.

In its sample, this clonotype was seen many times. This CDR3 is CASSPQYNEQFF. The CDR3 coding sequence is TGTGCCAGCAGCCCTCAGTACAATGAGCAGTTCTTC. The V and J genes are TRBV9 and TRBJ2-1; D not certain. Germline lookup yields CDR1 SGDLS and CDR2 YYNGEE. Trimming removed 4 bases at V and 4 bases at J, with 6 bases between. The CDR3 runs to 12 residues.

Many counts were recorded for this clonotype. The chain combines TRBV7-9 with TRBJ2-5; D not certain. The V end lost 5 bases, the J end lost 1 base, and 11 bases lay between the germline ends. CDR3 size: 14 residues. Looked up from germline, CDR1 is SEHNR and CDR2 is FQNEAQ (reference sequence). DNA of the CDR3: TGTGCCAGCAGCGCGACGGTGATCCAAGAGACCCAGTACTTC. Residues: CASSATVIQETQYF.

This clonotype was counted between two and nine times. The chain carries TRBV7-9 and TRBJ2-4; maybe TRBD1 (5 bases). V dropped 1 base and J dropped 7 bases, with 20 bases sitting between them. Germline CDR1 reads SEHNR; CDR2 reads FQNEAQ (reference sequence). The CDR3 contains 17 residues. The CDR3 protein is CASSLGRARATSNIQYF. The CDR3 DNA reads TGTGCCAGCAGCTTAGGCAGGGCTAGAGCGACAAGCAACATTCAGTACTTC.

A few counts support this clonotype. The chain uses TRBV6-5 and TRBJ2-1; D is possibly TRBD1 or TRBD2 (6 bases each). Per the germline V gene, CDR1 is MNHEY and CDR2 is SVGAGI. The CDR3 extends over 13 amino acids. V lost 2 bases, J lost 15 bases, and 17 bases lay in between. The CDR3 DNA reads TGTGCCAGCAGTTACGGGGTTGGGGGGCCTGCGTTCTTC. It codes for CASSYGVGGPAFF.

This clonotype has a count of ten or more. The chain recombines TRBV7-9 with TRBJ2-7, with 9 bases that match TRBD1. This CDR3 comprises 15 residues. Per germline, CDR1 SEHNR and CDR2 FQNEAQ (reference sequence). Trimming took 6 bases from V and 5 from J; bases not matched to a gene: 11. The CDR3: CASSFTGGLVDEQYF. The CDR3 DNA is TGTGCCAGCAGTTTTACAGGGGGCTTAGTGGACGAGCAGTACTTC.

The J gene is TRBJ1-6, the V gene TRBV27, with 10 bases lining up with TRBD1. V trimming: 6 bases; J trimming: 8 bases; junction bases outside the gene matches: 4. Germline V gene data show CDR1 as MNHEY and CDR2 as SMNVEV (reference sequence). The CDR3 runs 14 residues. CDR3 bases: TGTGCCAGCAGGCCCGGGACAGGGGATTCACCCCTCCACTTT. Encoded protein: CASRPGTGDSPLHF.

This clonotype was detected many times. The rearrangement links TRBV6-2 or TRBV6-3 to TRBJ2-1; the D gene is possibly TRBD2 (5 bases). CDR1 is MNHEY, CDR2 SVGEGT, per germline. Trimming left V 1 base short and J 6 bases short, with 10 bases between. The CDR3 is made up of 14 amino acids. CDR3 in DNA: TGTGCCAGCAGTTACTTCGGGGTCGCCAATGAGCAGTTCTTC. It specifies CASSYFGVANEQFF.

This clonotype showed up just once. The V and J genes are TRBV6-5 and TRBJ1-2; D is unclear. The CDR3 covers 15 residues. V was pared by 2 bases and J by 7 bases, with 17 bases between. Germline CDR1 and CDR2: MNHEY and SVGAGI. CDR3 sequence: CASSYPHFGSAGYTF. CDR3 nucleotide sequence: TGTGCCAGCAGTTACCCCCACTTTGGGTCGGCTGGCTACACCTTC.

This clonotype came up many times. The rearrangement uses TRBV20-1 and TRBJ2-3, with TRBD2 identical over 9 bases. CDR1 DFQATT and CDR2 SNEGSKA come from the germline V gene (reference sequence). This CDR3 is built from 15 residues. Germline trimming cut 0 bases from V and 7 bases from J; bases unmatched to any gene: 8. The DNA of the CDR3 is TGCAGTGCTAGAGATGGGCGGGGGGGCCTAAATACGCAGTATTTT. Residues: CSARDGRGGLNTQYF.

V usage is TRBV5-6 and J usage is TRBJ2-4, with 9 bases identical to TRBD1. CDR1 SGHDT and CDR2 YYEEEE come from the germline V gene. The ends lost 3 bases at V and 10 bases at J; junction bases unmatched: 5. The CDR3 is 13 residues long. The CDR3 DNA sequence: TGTGCCAGCAGCTGGGGGACAGGGACAATTCAGTACTTC. Translating it yields CASSWGTGTIQYF. Drawing the rest from reference TRBV5-6 and TRBJ2-4, the complete variable domain is DAGVTQSPTHLIKTRGQQVTLRCSPKSGHDTVSWYQQALGQGPQFIFQYYEEEERQRGNFPDRFSGHQFPNYSSELNVNALLLGDSALYLCASSWGTGTIQYFGAGTRLSVL.

At least ten counts were recorded for this clonotype. The gene calls are TRBV9 and TRBJ1-2, with D tentatively TRBD1 (6 bases). Trimming removed 3 bases at V and 6 bases at J, with 18 bases between. Germline V CDR1 and CDR2: SGDLS, YYNGEE. This CDR3 has 15 residues. CDR3 protein: CASSASGRGSNGYTF. For the CDR3, the DNA is TGTGCCAGCAGCGCCAGTGGCAGGGGAAGTAATGGCTACACCTTC.